This is a list of T cell receptor beta chains from one sample in a study of blood T cells in healthy people across ages. TCRdb re-analysed the 5' RACE reads in MiXCR, keeping a single row per CDR3 protein. The sample includes nearly 800,000 distinct CDR3 sequences, roughly 50% seen only once; the top ten take around 24%. Sequenced: blood. The receptors come from a man aged 40-49 years in good health. Both conserved end residues are part of each CDR3. D genes are given only for firm matches. Part of the rows lack a size; the others show once, few, many or a class for expanded clones.

length,size,D,J,V,CDR3,DNA
16,-,TRBD2,TRBJ2-3,TRBV29-1,CSARTLTSGGTDTQYF,TGCAGCGCCCGAACCCTTACTAGCGGGGGCACAGATACGCAGTATTTT
16,-,-,TRBJ2-7,TRBV7-2,CASSLSGGLSSYEQYF,TGTGCCAGCAGCCTTTCGGGGGGCTTAAGCTCCTACGAGCAGTACTTC
14,-,TRBD1,TRBJ2-7,TRBV9,CASSRTGTGYEQYF,TGTGCCAGCAGCAGGACCGGGACAGGGTACGAGCAGTACTTC
13,-,-,TRBJ2-5,TRBV7-6,CASSLVLGGTQYF,TGTGCCAGCAGCTTAGTACTTGGGGGGACCCAGTACTTC
15,-,TRBD1,TRBJ2-1,TRBV4-2,CASTSRQGIYNEQFF,TGTGCCAGCACATCTAGACAGGGGATATACAATGAGCAGTTCTTC
16,-,-,TRBJ2-2,TRBV18,CASSPPAGGLTGELFF,TGTGCCAGCTCACCACCGGCAGGGGGACTAACCGGGGAGCTGTTTTTT
14,-,-,TRBJ2-7,TRBV21-1,CASSMGVTGYEQYF,TGTGCCAGCAGCATGGGGGTTACGGGGTACGAGCAGTACTTC
13,few,-,TRBJ1-1,TRBV6-1,CASDVAENTEAFF,TGTGCCAGCGATGTTGCAGAGAACACTGAAGCTTTCTTT
15,once,-,TRBJ2-5,TRBV7-2,CASSLVVDSQETQYF,TGTGCCAGCAGCTTAGTTGTCGACAGTCAAGAGACCCAGTACTTC
16,-,TRBD1,TRBJ2-3,TRBV9,CASSFHPGQGTDTQYF,TGTGCCAGCAGCTTCCACCCGGGACAGGGCACAGATACGCAGTATTTT
12,-,-,TRBJ2-5,TRBV5-4,CASNSGQETQYF,TGTGCCAGCAATTCGGGCCAAGAGACCCAGTACTTC
15,-,-,TRBJ1-2,TRBV20-1,CNARDGQQAIYGYTF,TGCAATGCTAGAGATGGGCAACAGGCCATCTATGGCTACACCTTC
13,few,TRBD1,TRBJ1-4,TRBV7-6,CASSFRGREKLFF,TGTGCCAGCAGCTTCAGGGGGCGGGAAAAACTGTTTTTT
13,-,-,TRBJ2-7,TRBV24-1,CATSDSQFYEQYF,TGTGCCACCAGTGATTCCCAGTTCTACGAGCAGTACTTC
12,few,-,TRBJ2-3,TRBV20-1,CSTGAVVNTQYF,TGCAGTACCGGGGCAGTGGTAAATACGCAGTATTTT
15,once,-,TRBJ2-7,TRBV25-1,CASSGARDSTHEQYF,TGTGCCAGCAGTGGCGCCCGGGACTCAACCCACGAGCAGTACTTC
12,many,TRBD2,TRBJ2-1,TRBV5-6,CASSLAGGEQFF,TGTGCCAGCTCGCTAGCGGGTGGTGAGCAGTTCTTC
17,few,TRBD1,TRBJ2-7,TRBV15,CATSEGYPGQGSDEQYF,TGTGCCACCAGCGAGGGCTATCCGGGACAGGGTAGTGACGAGCAGTACTTC